Included here is one T cell receptor (beta chain) sequence, with context. This clonotype was recorded a few times. This receptor's antigen is unknown. No much larger clonotype is one base removed from it; base qualities were not supplied. Library preparation employed 5' RACE. These reads were obtained on a NextSeq 500. In the TCR library protocol, a unique molecular identifier was attached to each TCR cDNA molecule so that PCR and sequencing errors could be corrected. The authors' pipeline ran thus. TCR identification, UMI-based error correction and CDR3 extraction were all carried out with Decombinator tools. TCRs above a frequency of 2 per 1,000, corresponding to the top 1% of the tumor frequency distribution, were defined as expanded. Rényi diversity was computed with the R vegan package after subsampling each repertoire 100 times to 5,000 TCRs. CDR3 similarity networks were built from amino acid triplet string-kernel similarity, connecting CDR3s with pairwise similarity above 0.82. TCRdb ran its own pipeline on the public reads, namely fastp trimming at Q25 and MiXCR clone calling, and kept in-frame beta chains. Duplicate CDR3 protein sequences are folded into a single record with the most common DNA and genes. TCRdb assigned the V and J calls; the authors' analysis was not used. This sample lists around 27,000 distinct CDR3 sequences; 4.5% to 7.5% were detected once. The top ten constitute 22% of the sample.

Reading the label with the study, this specimen's time point is: blood at routine non-recurrence follow-up after resection. TCR sequencing used whole RNA extracted from tumor and nontumor lung tissue, or from cryopreserved PBMC samples, without cell sorting. A patient was chosen for TCR sequencing only when enough RNA was available from at least two tumor regions. The data were taken from a study of spatial heterogeneity in lung cancer (dated by TCRdb to about 2019). With respect to the entire study: The donors were about 65 patients from the lung TRACERx cohort who had early-stage, untreated non-small cell lung cancer. Follow-up PBMC samples were sequenced whenever available, and the median time to follow-up was 2 to 3 years after resection. Beta-chain transcripts were consistently detected in greater numbers than alpha-chain transcripts, which likely reflected higher beta-chain transcript abundance. In the raw uncorrected reads, each unique combination of TCR and UMI appeared more than ten times on average. TCR alpha and beta repertoires were quantitatively compared across multiple tumor regions, matched nontumor lung and blood in non-small cell lung cancer. TCR repertoire features were related to nonsynonymous mutation counts determined by whole-exome sequencing of tumor tissue. At surgery, both alpha and beta chains were TCR-sequenced in some 220 tumor regions, roughly 64 matched nontumor lung samples and over 50 PBMC samples.

Here is what the overall study found, with its caveats: Ubiquitous expanded tumor TCRs were found in blood more often at tumor resection than at routine follow-up. Confirming at a functional level the hypothesis that regional TCRs recognize regional mutations was considered to require additional single-cell paired TCR alpha and beta sequencing. Comparisons of baseline and follow-up blood repertoires included only 15 or so patients.

V gives up 1 base and J gives up 0 bases, and the segment between their germline ends measures 18 bases. The CDR3 holds 18 amino acids from the cysteine to the phenylalanine. The read is trimmed to its CDR3 DNA, 54 bases read in frame from base 1. The sequence joins TRBV12-3 or TRBV12-4 to TRBJ1-2, with the D gene too uncertain to name. This sequence originates from a male donor with early-stage non-small cell lung cancer. The sample was PBMCs, taken at follow-up. The DNA sequence follows: TGTGCCAGCAGTTTAGTTGTCGGTAGGGCAGCCACTAACTATGGCTACACCTTC. Its translation reads: CASSLVVGRAATNYGYTF.